This T cell receptor beta chain was documented in a study of regulatory T cells in long-lasting Graves disease. Study results and limitations: Persistent disease samples used TRBV28, TRBJ1-2 and TRBJ2-5 preferentially.

Germline V lookup: CDR1 MNHNS, CDR2 SASEGT. Deletions cut 10 bases from V and 2 bases from J, with 18 bases between. This CDR3 spans 14 amino acids. iRepertoire HTBI primers and Arm-PCR of CDR3 regions built TCR beta libraries. MiXCR was run by TCRdb on the multiplex PCR reads, yielding one entry per CDR3 protein. The sample carries about 520,000 distinct CDR3 sequences, about 12% recorded once. Regarding this clonotype: Its antigen remains unknown.

Time point in this sample: newly diagnosed GD, antithyroid drugs for less than 3 months. Making the TCR library involved RNA that had been extracted from PBMCs. These data were likewise used in another study, on T cells in Graves' hyperthyroidism and ophthalmopathy. In that study: Carried out on the TCR CDR3, a first-round RT-PCR used the HTBI primer set. Among clonotypes expanded in thyroid above 0.001, most were also found in blood.

The material sequenced was peripheral blood mononuclear cells (PBMCs), taken at new diagnosis, from a patient treated with antithyroid drugs. The clonotype was recovered from a woman between 25 and 40 years old with Graves disease. V is TRBV6-1 and J is TRBJ2-7; a possible D gene is TRBD2 (6 bases). As DNA, the CDR3 is TGTGCCACCAAAACCCAAGCGGGCACCTACGAGCAGTACTTC. This sequence encodes CATKTQAGTYEQYF.